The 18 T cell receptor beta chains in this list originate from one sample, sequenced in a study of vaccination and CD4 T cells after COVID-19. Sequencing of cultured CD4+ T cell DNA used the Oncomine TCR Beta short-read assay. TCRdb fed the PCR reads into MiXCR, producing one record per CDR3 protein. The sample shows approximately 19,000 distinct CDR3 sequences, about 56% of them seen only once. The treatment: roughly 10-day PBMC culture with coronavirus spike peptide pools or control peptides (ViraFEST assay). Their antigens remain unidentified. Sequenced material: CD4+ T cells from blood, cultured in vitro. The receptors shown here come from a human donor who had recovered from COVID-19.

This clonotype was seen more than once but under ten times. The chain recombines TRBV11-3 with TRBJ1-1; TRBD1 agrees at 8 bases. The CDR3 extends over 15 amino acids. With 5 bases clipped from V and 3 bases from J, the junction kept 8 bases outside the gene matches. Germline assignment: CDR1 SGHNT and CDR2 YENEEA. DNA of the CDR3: TGTGCCAGCAGCCTTCAGGGGGCTAGGGACACTGAAGCTTTCTTT. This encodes CASSLQGARDTEAFF. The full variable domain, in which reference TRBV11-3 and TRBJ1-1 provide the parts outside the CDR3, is EAGVVQSPRYKIIEKKQPVAFWCNPISGHNTLYWYLQNLGQGPELLIRYENEEAVDDSQLPKDRFSAERLKGVDSTLKIQPAELGDSAVYLCASSLQGARDTEAFFGQGTRLTVV.

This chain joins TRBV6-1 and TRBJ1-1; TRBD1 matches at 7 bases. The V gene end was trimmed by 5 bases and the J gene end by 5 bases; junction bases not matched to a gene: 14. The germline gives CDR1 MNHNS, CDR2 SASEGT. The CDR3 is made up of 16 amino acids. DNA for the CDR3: TGTGCCAGCAGTCTTCGCGGGACAGCGTTCGGGACTGAAGCTTTCTTT. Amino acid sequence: CASSLRGTAFGTEAFF.

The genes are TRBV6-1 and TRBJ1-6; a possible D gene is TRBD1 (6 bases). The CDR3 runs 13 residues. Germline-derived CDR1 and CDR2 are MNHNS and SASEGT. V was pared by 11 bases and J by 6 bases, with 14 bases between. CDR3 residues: CASGAGRNSPLHF. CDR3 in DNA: TGTGCCTCAGGGGCAGGCCGTAATTCACCCCTCCACTTT.

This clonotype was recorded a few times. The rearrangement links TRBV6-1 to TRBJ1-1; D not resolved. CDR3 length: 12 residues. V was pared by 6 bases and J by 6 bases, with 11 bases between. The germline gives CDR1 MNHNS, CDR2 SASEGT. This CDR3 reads CASRMLAAEAFF. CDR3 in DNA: TGTGCCAGCAGGATGCTAGCGGCTGAAGCTTTCTTT.

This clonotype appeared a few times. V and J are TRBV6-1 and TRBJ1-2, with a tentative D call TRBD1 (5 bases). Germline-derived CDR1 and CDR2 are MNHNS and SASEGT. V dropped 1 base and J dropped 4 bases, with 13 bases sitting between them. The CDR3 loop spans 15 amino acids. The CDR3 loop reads CASSEGGTGVYGYTF. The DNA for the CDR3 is TGTGCCAGCAGTGAAGGAGGAACAGGAGTCTATGGCTACACCTTC.

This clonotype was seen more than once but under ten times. The CDR3 DNA reads as TGTGCCAGCAGCTTAGCGGGGCAGGGAAACTATGGCTACACCTTC. Protein sequence: CASSLAGQGNYGYTF. The chain employs TRBV7-2 and TRBJ1-2, with a possible D match to TRBD1 (5 bases). The CDR3 is 15 amino acids. V was cut by 0 bases and J by 2 bases, with 10 bases left in between. The germline V gene has CDR1 SGHTA and CDR2 FQGNSA.

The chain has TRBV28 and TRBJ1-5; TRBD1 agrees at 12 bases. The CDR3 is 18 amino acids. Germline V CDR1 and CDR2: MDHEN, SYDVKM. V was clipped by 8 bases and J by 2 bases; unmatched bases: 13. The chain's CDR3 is CASSTPGQGAWGNQPQHF. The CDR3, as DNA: TGTGCCAGCTCTACCCCGGGACAGGGGGCTTGGGGCAATCAGCCCCAGCATTTT.

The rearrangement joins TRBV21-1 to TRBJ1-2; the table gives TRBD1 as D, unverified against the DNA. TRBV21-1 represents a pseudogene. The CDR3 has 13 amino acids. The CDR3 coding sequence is TGTGCCATCCGCATGCACAGGGACGATGGCTACACCTTC. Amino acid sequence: CAIRMHRDDGYTF.

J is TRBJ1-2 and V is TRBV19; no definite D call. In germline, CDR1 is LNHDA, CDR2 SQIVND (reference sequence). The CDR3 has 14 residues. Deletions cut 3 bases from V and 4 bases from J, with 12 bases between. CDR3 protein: CASSMRLAIYGYTF. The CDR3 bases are TGTGCCAGTAGTATGCGCTTGGCGATCTATGGCTACACCTTC.

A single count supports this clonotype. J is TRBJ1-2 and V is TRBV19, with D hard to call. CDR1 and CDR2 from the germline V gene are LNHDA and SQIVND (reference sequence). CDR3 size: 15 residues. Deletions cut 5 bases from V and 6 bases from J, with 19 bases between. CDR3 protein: CASSPTQALLHGYTF. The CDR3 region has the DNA TGTGCCAGTAGTCCGACGCAGGCACTTCTACATGGCTACACCTTC.

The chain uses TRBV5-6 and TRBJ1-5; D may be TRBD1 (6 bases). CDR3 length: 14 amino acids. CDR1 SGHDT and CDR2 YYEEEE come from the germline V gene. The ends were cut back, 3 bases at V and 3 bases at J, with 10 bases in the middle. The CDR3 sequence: CASSSGQINQPQHF. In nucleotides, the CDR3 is TGTGCCAGCAGCTCGGGACAAATCAATCAGCCCCAGCATTTT.

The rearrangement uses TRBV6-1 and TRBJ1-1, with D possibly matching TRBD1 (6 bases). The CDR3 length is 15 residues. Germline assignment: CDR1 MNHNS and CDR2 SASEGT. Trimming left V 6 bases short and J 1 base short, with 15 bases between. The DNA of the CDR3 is TGTGCCAGCAGGGCTGAGGGGGGCAGGAACACTGAAGCTTTCTTT. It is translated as CASRAEGGRNTEAFF.

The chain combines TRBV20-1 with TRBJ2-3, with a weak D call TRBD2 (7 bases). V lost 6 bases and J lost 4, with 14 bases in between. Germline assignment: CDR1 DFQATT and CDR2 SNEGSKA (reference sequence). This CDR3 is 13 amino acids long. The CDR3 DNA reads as TGCAGTGCCCGGGGGAGGGGGGCAGATACGCAGTATTTT. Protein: CSARGRGADTQYF.

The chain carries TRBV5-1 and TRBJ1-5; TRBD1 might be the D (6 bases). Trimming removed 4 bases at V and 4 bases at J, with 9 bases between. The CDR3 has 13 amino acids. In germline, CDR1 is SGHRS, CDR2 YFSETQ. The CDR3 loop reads CASSPGTNQPQHF. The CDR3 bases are TGCGCCAGCAGCCCAGGGACAAATCAGCCCCAGCATTTT.

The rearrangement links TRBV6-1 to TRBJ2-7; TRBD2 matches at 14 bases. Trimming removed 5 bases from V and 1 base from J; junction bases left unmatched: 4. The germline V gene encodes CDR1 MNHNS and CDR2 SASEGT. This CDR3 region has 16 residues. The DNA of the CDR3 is TGTGCCAGCAGTAACCGACTAGCGGGAGGGTCCTACGAGCAGTACTTC. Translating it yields CASSNRLAGGSYEQYF.

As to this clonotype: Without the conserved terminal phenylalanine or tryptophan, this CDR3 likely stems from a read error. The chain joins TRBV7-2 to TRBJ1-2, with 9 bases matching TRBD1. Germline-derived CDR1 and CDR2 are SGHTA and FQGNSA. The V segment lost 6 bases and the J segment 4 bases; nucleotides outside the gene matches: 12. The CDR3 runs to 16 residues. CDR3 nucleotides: TGTGCCAGCAGTCCCCGAAGCGGACAGGGGATCTATGGCTACACCTAC. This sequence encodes CASSPRSGQGIYGYTY.

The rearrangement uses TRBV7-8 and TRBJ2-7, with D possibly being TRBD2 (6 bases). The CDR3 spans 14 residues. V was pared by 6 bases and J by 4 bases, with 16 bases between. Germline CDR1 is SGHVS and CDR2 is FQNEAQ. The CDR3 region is CASRRASGLYEQYF. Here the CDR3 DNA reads TGTGCCAGCAGACGTGCAAGCGGGTTATACGAGCAGTACTTC. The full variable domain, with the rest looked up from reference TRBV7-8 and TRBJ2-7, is GAGVSQSPRYKVAKRGQDVALRCDPISGHVSLFWYQQALGQGPEFLTYFQNEAQLDKSGLPSDRFFAERPEGSVSTLKIQRTQQEDSAVYLCASRRASGLYEQYFGPGTRLTVT.

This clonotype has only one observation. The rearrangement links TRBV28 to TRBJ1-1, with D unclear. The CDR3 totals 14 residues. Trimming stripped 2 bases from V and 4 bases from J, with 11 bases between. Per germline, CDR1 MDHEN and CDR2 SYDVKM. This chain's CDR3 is CASSLGLSATEAFF. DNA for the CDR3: TGTGCCAGCAGTTTAGGGTTGTCGGCCACTGAAGCTTTCTTT. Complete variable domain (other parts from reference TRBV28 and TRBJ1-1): DVKVTQSSRYLVKRTGEKVFLECVQDMDHENMFWYRQDPGLGLRLIYFSYDVKMKEKGDIPEGYSVSREKKERFSLILESASTNQTSMYLCASSLGLSATEAFFGQGTRLTVV.